A single sample gave rise to the 21 T cell receptor beta chains below, sequenced in a study of radiotherapy plus CTLA-4 blockade in lung cancer. Only in-frame clones appear in the TCRdb table, and some are missing; sequencing was by immunoSEQ multiplex PCR. The sample lists about 85,000 clones; around 87% were seen once. The source material was peripheral blood, sampled from a patient treated with radiotherapy plus ipilimumab. These TCRs come from a human donor with non-small cell lung cancer who had a partial response to radiotherapy plus ipilimumab.

The rearrangement links TRBV5-1 to TRBJ1-1, with TRBD1 matching 8 bases. Germline CDR1 and CDR2: SGHRS and YFSETQ. CDR3 length equals 18 residues. V lost 2 bases to trimming and J lost 5 bases; unmatched junction nucleotides: 17. In DNA, the CDR3 is TGCGCCAGCAGCTTTGCCCCTTTAGGACAGGGATCGGGAACTGAAGCTTTCTTT. Translated: CASSFAPLGQGSGTEAFF.

The genes are TRBV27 and TRBJ2-1; TRBD2 aligns across 12 bases. CDR3 length: 18 residues. V dropped 5 bases and J dropped 3; count of bases not matched to a gene: 11. Germline V CDR1 and CDR2: MNHEY, SMNVEV (reference sequence). The CDR3 here is CASSQDNPGLAGYNEQFF. Written as DNA, the CDR3 is TGTGCCAGCAGTCAAGATAACCCGGGACTAGCGGGCTACAATGAGCAGTTCTTC.

This clone was recorded only once. The chain uses TRBV6-1 and TRBJ1-2; D unresolved. The V end lost 1 base, the J end lost 4 bases, and 10 bases lay between the germline ends. The CDR3 length is 14 residues. Germline-derived CDR1 and CDR2 are MNHNS and SASEGT. CDR3 loop: CASSEDGTSYGYTF. The CDR3 nucleotides read TGTGCCAGCAGTGAAGATGGCACTAGCTATGGCTACACCTTC.

V and J are TRBV7-9 and TRBJ2-1, with 7 bases fitting TRBD1. The V segment lost 5 bases and the J segment 1 base; nucleotides outside the gene matches: 2. This CDR3 has 14 amino acids. CDR1 and CDR2 from the germline V gene are SEHNR and FQNEAQ (reference sequence). CDR3 protein: CASSPGQSYNEQFF. The CDR3 DNA sequence: TGTGCCAGCAGCCCGGGACAGTCCTACAATGAGCAGTTCTTC.

This clone was picked up one time. This chain connects TRBV7-9 to TRBJ2-7; the D gene is possibly TRBD2 (5 bases). The length of the CDR3 is 13 residues. V was trimmed by 5 bases and J by 3 bases, leaving 11 bases between them. Looked up from germline, CDR1 is SEHNR and CDR2 is FQNEAQ (reference sequence). CDR3 sequence: CASSRGENYEQYF. The CDR3 DNA reads TGTGCCAGCAGCCGGGGAGAGAACTACGAGCAGTACTTC.

This clone showed up just a few times. The rearrangement joins TRBV5-1 to TRBJ2-5; the match to TRBD1 covers 7 bases. With the DNA end fitting TRBJ2-7 better, the J assignment may be wrong. This CDR3 has 14 residues. Germline V gene lookup returns CDR1 SGHRS and CDR2 YFSETQ. CDR3 DNA sequence: TGCGCCAGCACCAATACAGGGGCGTCCTACGAGCAGTACTTC. Translated: CASTNTGASYEQYF.

This clone was counted a single time. The chain has TRBV10-2 and TRBJ2-5, with D maybe TRBD2 (6 bases). V shed 10 bases and J shed 5 bases, with 11 bases lying between them. Germline-derived CDR1 and CDR2 are WSHSY and SAAADI. The CDR3 has 11 residues. As DNA, the CDR3 is TGCGCCACACAGGCGGGGGAGACCCAGTACTTC. Translated, it gives CATQAGETQYF.

The genes are TRBV5-1 and TRBJ2-3; 16 bases line up with TRBD2. The CDR3 runs to 16 residues. Trimming took 4 bases from V and 6 from J; bases not matched to a gene: 5. Germline CDR1 SGHRS, CDR2 YFSETQ. The CDR3 is CASSMGLAGGSDTQYF. In nucleotides, the CDR3 is TGCGCCAGCAGCATGGGACTAGCGGGAGGGAGCGATACGCAGTATTTT.

This clone was seen a single time. The chain has TRBV7-2 and TRBJ2-2; 10 bases align to TRBD1. CDR1 is SGHTA, CDR2 FQGNSA, per germline. The V and J ends lost 4 bases and 1 base, in that order; junction bases with no gene match: 3. The CDR3 runs 16 residues. The CDR3 DNA sequence: TGTGCCAGCAGCTACCGGGACAGGGGGAACACCGGGGAGCTGTTTTTT. It encodes CASSYRDRGNTGELFF.

The V call is TRBV15, the J call TRBJ1-5, with 7 bases lining up with TRBD1. Germline lookup yields CDR1 LNHNV and CDR2 YYDKDF (reference sequence). The CDR3 covers 15 residues. V was clipped by 0 bases and J by 9 bases; unmatched bases: 8. The CDR3 protein is CATSRDTGDPSPQHF. The CDR3, as DNA: TGTGCCACCAGCAGAGATACAGGGGATCCCTCGCCCCAGCATTTT.

The chain joins TRBV27 to TRBJ2-3; TRBD2 agrees at 10 bases. Germline assignment: CDR1 MNHEY and CDR2 SMNVEV (reference sequence). Trimming took 5 bases from V and 6 from J; bases not matched to a gene: 8. The CDR3 is 15 residues long. DNA of the CDR3: TGTGCCAGCAGTAGGGCTAGCGGGAGCCGGGATACGCAGTATTTT. As protein: CASSRASGSRDTQYF.

V usage is TRBV5-1 and J usage is TRBJ1-6; a weak D match, TRBD1 (6 bases). CDR3 size: 16 residues. CDR1 SGHRS and CDR2 YFSETQ come from the germline V gene. V lost 2 bases and J lost 7, with 16 bases in between. The chain's CDR3 is CASSFSAGQLNSPLHF. CDR3 nucleotides: TGCGCCAGCAGCTTCTCAGCAGGACAGCTAAATTCACCCCTCCACTTT.

The chain links TRBV28 to TRBJ2-5; D gene ambiguous. With the DNA end fitting TRBJ2-7 better, the J assignment may be wrong. The CDR3 is made up of 12 amino acids. The germline gives CDR1 MDHEN, CDR2 SYDVKM. CDR3 sequence reads: CASSFMWAEQYF. As DNA, the CDR3 is TGTGCCAGCAGTTTCATGTGGGCCGAGCAGTACTTC.

The chain joins TRBV7-2 to TRBJ2-5, with D possibly TRBD1 on 5 matching bases. V was shortened by 3 bases and J by 5 bases, with 10 bases between the two germline ends. The germline gives CDR1 SGHTA, CDR2 FQGNSA. The CDR3 totals 13 residues. The CDR3 bases are TGTGCCAGCAGCTTTCGGACATCCGAGACCCAGTACTTC. Encoded protein: CASSFRTSETQYF.

This clone was detected only a few times. The chain has TRBV4-2 and TRBJ2-2; D perhaps matches TRBD2 (6 bases). V was shortened by 4 bases and J by 4 bases, with 13 bases between the two germline ends. This CDR3 is 15 amino acids long. The germline V gene encodes CDR1 LGHNA and CDR2 YNFKEQ. CDR3: CASSPGTRPTGELFF. CDR3 nucleotide sequence: TGTGCCAGCAGCCCCGGGACTCGCCCCACCGGGGAGCTGTTTTTT.

The V and J genes are TRBV7-9 and TRBJ2-3; 7 positions agree with TRBD2. Germline V gene sequence: CDR1 SEHNR, CDR2 FQNEAQ (reference sequence). Trimming at V came to 0 bases and at J to 4 bases, leaving 7 bases not matched to a gene. The CDR3 has 16 amino acids. The DNA of the CDR3 is TGTGCCAGCAGCTTAGCTCGTACTAGCGTATCAGATACGCAGTATTTT. This gives the protein CASSLARTSVSDTQYF.

The CDR3 DNA reads TGTGCCAGCAGTACTCTGAGGCCTCCTTACGAGCAGTACGTC. This encodes CASSTLRPPYEQYV. This chain uses TRBV6-6 with TRBJ2-7; D is undetermined. Germline lookup yields CDR1 MNHNY and CDR2 SVGAGI (reference sequence). The CDR3 is 14 amino acids. V lost 5 bases and J 4 bases, leaving 15 bases between the germline ends.

The chain combines TRBV9 with TRBJ1-2, with D tentatively TRBD1 (5 bases). The ends were cut back, 5 bases at V and 5 bases at J, with 19 bases in the middle. This CDR3 region has 15 residues. Germline-derived CDR1 and CDR2 are SGDLS and YYNGEE. This CDR3 reads CASSDTRGPSYGYTF. In DNA, the CDR3 is TGTGCCAGCAGTGATACAAGGGGCCCCTCATATGGCTACACCTTC. The entire variable domain, with the rest obtained from reference TRBV9 and TRBJ1-2, is as follows: DSGVTQTPKHLITATGQRVTLRCSPRSGDLSVYWYQQSLDQGLQFLIQYYNGEERAKGNILERFSAQQFPDLHSELNLSSLELGDSALYFCASSDTRGPSYGYTFGSGTRLTVV.

This clone showed up just once. The chain has TRBV7-8 and TRBJ2-1; D not certain. V was trimmed by 3 bases and J by 5 bases, leaving 5 bases between them. Germline CDR1 reads SGHVS; CDR2 reads FQNEAQ. CDR3 size: 12 residues. Written as DNA, the CDR3 is TGTGCCAGCAGCTTTCCCGACAATGAGCAGTTCTTC. Amino acid sequence: CASSFPDNEQFF.

The CDR3 loop is CASTPNGGGQAFF. CDR3 bases: TGTGCCAGCACCCCCAACGGGGGGGGCCAAGCTTTCTTT. The genes are TRBV6-5 and TRBJ1-1; D is perhaps TRBD1 (6 bases). Trimming took 7 bases from V and 9 from J, leaving 18 bases between them. The CDR3 extends over 13 amino acids. Germline loops: CDR1 MNHEY, CDR2 SVGAGI.

V gene TRBV2 combines with J gene TRBJ2-6; unclear D gene. This CDR3 is 17 amino acids long. Germline values: CDR1 SNHLY, CDR2 FYNNEI. V lost 7 bases and J 0 bases, leaving 16 bases between the germline ends. The CDR3 DNA reads as TGTGCCAGCACCGTAGGCAGGTTGAGCTCTGGGGCCAACGTCCTGACTTTC. Protein product: CASTVGRLSSGANVLTF.